Listed here are 23 T cell receptor beta chains from one sample, sequenced in a study of blood T cell repertoires in COVID-19. The method was immunoSEQ multiplex PCR; TCRdb's version includes in-frame clones alone and lacks a portion of them. The table includes around 150,000 clones, about 79% detected once. The sample comprised peripheral blood. The source is an elderly woman with active or convalescent COVID-19.

This chain joins TRBV7-8 and TRBJ2-7; no firm D call. Germline CDR1 is SGHVS and CDR2 is FQNEAQ. There are 11 residues in the CDR3. V was shortened by 7 bases and J by 3 bases, with 7 bases between the two germline ends. The CDR3 here is CASTLLYEQYF. In DNA form, the CDR3 reads TGTGCCAGCACCCTTCTCTACGAGCAGTACTTC.

Notes on this clone: An end of the junction differs from the germline gene, which may be a read error. This chain links TRBV6-1 with TRBJ1-1, with D hard to call. Germline CDR1 reads MNHNS; CDR2 reads SASEGT. The CDR3 is 12 amino acids. CDR3 in DNA: TGTGCCAGCAGCGAAGTCGGCACTGAAGCTTTCTTT. Encoded protein: CASSEVGTEAFF.

This clone was detected once. This sequence joins TRBV30 and TRBJ2-3; possible D gene TRBD2, 6 bases. This CDR3 spans 13 amino acids. Trimming took 2 bases from V and 7 from J, leaving 13 bases between them. CDR1 is GTSNPN and CDR2 is SVGIG in the germline V gene (reference sequence). The CDR3 reads CAWSTSGRYTQYF. Here the CDR3 DNA reads TGTGCCTGGAGTACCAGCGGGCGGTATACGCAGTATTTT.

The chain joins TRBV2 to TRBJ2-7; the D is unclear. The CDR3 length is 12 residues. Germline CDR1 is SNHLY and CDR2 is FYNNEI. V lost 2 bases to trimming and J lost 4 bases, with 6 bases between them. The CDR3 loop is CASSETAYEQYF. CDR3 coding DNA: TGTGCCAGCAGTGAAACAGCTTACGAGCAGTACTTC. The whole variable domain, remainder taken from reference TRBV2 and TRBJ2-7, is EPEVTQTPSHQVTQMGQEVILRCVPISNHLYFYWYRQILGQKVEFLVSFYNNEISEKSEIFDDQFSVERPDGSNFTLKIRSTKLEDSAMYFCASSETAYEQYFGPGTRLTVT.

This clone appeared a single time. The chain employs TRBV5-4 and TRBJ1-4; D is perhaps TRBD1 (5 bases). The V end lost 0 bases, the J end lost 8 bases, and 11 bases lay between the germline ends. Germline CDR1 reads SGHNT; CDR2 reads YYREEE (reference sequence). This CDR3 region has 14 residues. Here the CDR3 reads CASSLGQSEEKLFF. CDR3 nucleotides: TGTGCCAGCAGCTTGGGACAGAGTGAAGAAAAACTGTTTTTT. The full variable domain, in which reference TRBV5-4 and TRBJ1-4 provide the parts outside the CDR3, is ETGVTQSPTHLIKTRGQQVTLRCSSQSGHNTVSWYQQALGQGPQFIFQYYREEENGRGNFPPRFSGLQFPNYSSELNVNALELDDSALYLCASSLGQSEEKLFFGSGTQLSVL.

Only a few counts were recorded for this clone. In nucleotides, the CDR3 is TGTGCCAGCAGTGTAGAGCACAGTATTAATCAGCCCCAGCATTTT. This sequence encodes CASSVEHSINQPQHF. This chain connects TRBV2 to TRBJ1-5; D gene uncertain. The V and J ends lost 4 bases and 4 bases respectively, with 14 bases between them. This CDR3 spans 15 amino acids. In germline, CDR1 is SNHLY, CDR2 FYNNEI.

The CDR3 is CASSPGADTQYF. The CDR3 region has the DNA TGTGCCAGCAGCCCGGGGGCAGATACGCAGTATTTT. The rearrangement links TRBV7-2 to TRBJ2-3, with D possibly being TRBD2 (6 bases). Looked up from germline, CDR1 is SGHTA and CDR2 is FQGNSA. This CDR3 has 12 amino acids. The V end lost 5 bases, the J end lost 4 bases, and 7 bases lay between the germline ends. The whole variable domain, remainder taken from reference TRBV7-2 and TRBJ2-3, is GAGVSQSPSNKVTEKGKDVELRCDPISGHTALYWYRQSLGQGLEFLIYFQGNSAPDKSGLPSDRFSAERTGGSVSTLTIQRTQQEDSAVYLCASSPGADTQYFGPGTRLTVL.

The chain recombines TRBV5-1 with TRBJ1-2; 8 nucleotides match TRBD1. V was pared by 1 base and J by 13 bases, with 15 bases of the junction left unmatched. The CDR3 runs to 15 residues. Per germline, CDR1 SGHRS and CDR2 YFSETQ. CDR3: CASSLIGGQADFSTF. The CDR3 DNA reads TGCGCCAGCAGCTTGATTGGGGGACAGGCCGATTTTTCCACCTTC.

This clone has just one count. The chain joins TRBV27 to TRBJ2-1, with TRBD1 matching 7 bases. The CDR3 sequence is 16 residues long. V lost 3 bases and J lost 0; bases outside the gene matches: 5. Germline V gives CDR1 MNHEY, CDR2 SMNVEV (reference sequence). The CDR3 protein is CASSFSTGSSYNEQFF. CDR3 sequence (DNA): TGTGCCAGCAGTTTCTCGACAGGGAGCTCCTACAATGAGCAGTTCTTC.

This clone was observed once. J is TRBJ1-5 and V is TRBV18, with D possibly being TRBD1 (6 bases). CDR3 length: 14 residues. CDR1 and CDR2 from the germline V gene are KGHSH and LQKENI. V lost 2 bases and J 1 base, leaving 6 bases between the germline ends. The CDR3 DNA reads as TGTGCCAGCTCACCAGACAGGAGCAATCAGCCCCAGCATTTT. Amino acid sequence: CASSPDRSNQPQHF. Full variable domain (outside the CDR3, taken from reference TRBV18 and TRBJ1-5): NAGVMQNPRHLVRRRGQEARLRCSPMKGHSHVYWYRQLPEEGLKFMVYLQKENIIDESGMPKERFSAEFPKEGPSILRIQQVVRGDSAAYFCASSPDRSNQPQHFGDGTRLSIL.

The chain employs TRBV5-4 and TRBJ2-7; the D gene is possibly TRBD1 (7 bases). Germline lookup yields CDR1 SGHNT and CDR2 YYREEE (reference sequence). This CDR3 has 14 amino acids. The V gene lost 2 bases and the J gene lost 4 bases, with 13 bases spanning the gap. This chain's CDR3 is CASSLAGRGYEQYF. CDR3 sequence (DNA): TGTGCCAGCAGCTTAGCGGGCAGGGGGTACGAGCAGTACTTC.

The rearrangement uses TRBV11-2 and TRBJ2-7; D possibly corresponds to TRBD1 (6 bases). This CDR3 is 15 amino acids long. Trimming cost V 0 bases and J 2 bases, with 11 bases left between them. Germline-derived CDR1 and CDR2 are SGHAT and FQNNGV. The chain's CDR3 is CASSLESNRAYEQYF. The CDR3 coding sequence is TGTGCCAGCAGCTTAGAGTCCAACAGGGCCTACGAGCAGTACTTC.

The chain carries TRBV5-5 and TRBJ1-6; TRBD1 might be the D (5 bases). The CDR3 runs to 14 residues. Germline CDR1 SGHKS, CDR2 YYEKEE (reference sequence). V was clipped by 0 bases and J by 6 bases, with 7 bases between them. In DNA, the CDR3 is TGTGCCAGCAGCTTGGCCAGGGCTAATTCACCCCTCCACTTT. Translating it yields CASSLARANSPLHF.

CDR3 bases: TGTGCCAGCAGCTTACCCACAGGGTATAGGGGCTACACCTTC. Translated, it gives CASSLPTGYRGYTF. This rearrangement joins TRBV5-6 to TRBJ1-2; TRBD1 might be the D (6 bases). The ends were cut back, 2 bases at V and 8 bases at J, with 16 bases in the middle. The CDR3 is 14 amino acids. Germline lookup yields CDR1 SGHDT and CDR2 YYEEEE.

The chain recombines TRBV6-2 or TRBV6-3 with TRBJ1-1, with TRBD1 matching over 7 bases. The CDR3 length is 13 residues. Germline V gene data show CDR1 as MNHEY and CDR2 as SVGEGT. Losses at the gene ends were 6 bases for V and 4 bases for J; bases not matched to a gene: 5. In DNA form, the CDR3 reads TGTGCCAGCAGACCTCAGGGGGGCACTGAAGCTTTCTTT. Its translation: CASRPQGGTEAFF.

This chain joins TRBV2 and TRBJ1-2, with 9 positions matching TRBD1. This CDR3 has 12 residues. V lost 7 bases and J lost 7; bases outside the gene matches: 4. Germline CDR1 is SNHLY and CDR2 is FYNNEI. The CDR3 DNA reads TGTGCCAGCAAGGACAGGGGAAGTGGCTACACCTTC. It is translated as CASKDRGSGYTF.

The V and J genes are TRBV6-5 and TRBJ2-2, with D possibly being TRBD2 (5 bases). CDR3 length: 15 amino acids. V was pared by 5 bases and J by 3 bases, with 13 bases between. CDR1 is MNHEY, CDR2 SVGAGI, per germline. The CDR3 bases are TGTGCCAGCAGTACTGAGACTATTGACACCGGGGAGCTGTTTTTT. Residues: CASSTETIDTGELFF.

In DNA, the CDR3 is TGCGCCAGCAGCACGGGACAGGGGGTGGGGAATGAGCAGTTCTTC. Its translation: CASSTGQGVGNEQFF. The rearrangement joins TRBV5-1 to TRBJ2-1, with TRBD1 identical over 11 bases. V lost 4 bases to trimming and J lost 7 bases; unmatched junction nucleotides: 7. The V gene's germline CDR1 is SGHRS and CDR2 YFSETQ. CDR3 length equals 15 residues.

The genes are TRBV5-1 and TRBJ1-1, with D unclear. Germline V gene lookup returns CDR1 SGHRS and CDR2 YFSETQ. Deletions cut 4 bases from V and 1 base from J, with 11 bases between. The CDR3 has 14 amino acids. This CDR3 reads CASSPDTANTEAFF. CDR3 bases: TGCGCCAGCAGCCCCGATACAGCGAACACTGAAGCTTTCTTT.

The rearrangement links TRBV19 to TRBJ2-3; D uncertain. Trimming left V 6 bases short and J 1 base short, with 17 bases between. The CDR3 is 16 residues long. Germline CDR1 reads LNHDA; CDR2 reads SQIVND (reference sequence). The CDR3 loop reads CASRSPLRPGTDTQYF. The CDR3 nucleotides are TGTGCCAGTAGGTCACCCCTGAGGCCTGGCACAGATACGCAGTATTTT.

This clone has just one count. This rearrangement joins TRBV28 to TRBJ1-2; possible D gene TRBD1, 6 bases. Per germline, CDR1 MDHEN and CDR2 SYDVKM. V lost 7 bases and J 7 bases, leaving 16 bases between the germline ends. CDR3 length equals 13 residues. This CDR3 reads CASNSGGLGGYTF. CDR3 nucleotides: TGTGCCAGCAATTCCGGGGGGCTCGGTGGCTACACCTTC.

The chain uses TRBV11-2 and TRBJ1-1, with unresolved D. V lost 1 base and J lost 4, with 4 bases in between. The CDR3 spans 12 residues. Germline loops: CDR1 SGHAT, CDR2 FQNNGV. CDR3 sequence: CASSLGITEAFF. DNA for the CDR3: TGTGCCAGCAGCTTAGGTATCACTGAAGCTTTCTTT.

The V gene is TRBV19, the J gene TRBJ1-2; D is unresolved. V shed 7 bases and J shed 5 bases, with 17 bases lying between them. In germline, CDR1 is LNHDA, CDR2 SQIVND (reference sequence). The CDR3 extends over 14 amino acids. CDR3: CASTMALWSYGYTF. The CDR3 DNA reads TGTGCCAGTACTATGGCCCTTTGGAGTTATGGCTACACCTTC. Variable domain in full (rest from reference TRBV19 and TRBJ1-2): DGGITQSPKYLFRKEGQNVTLSCEQNLNHDAMYWYRQDPGQGLRLIYYSQIVNDFQKGDIAEGYSVSREKKESFPLTVTSAQKNPTAFYLCASTMALWSYGYTFGSGTRLTVV.